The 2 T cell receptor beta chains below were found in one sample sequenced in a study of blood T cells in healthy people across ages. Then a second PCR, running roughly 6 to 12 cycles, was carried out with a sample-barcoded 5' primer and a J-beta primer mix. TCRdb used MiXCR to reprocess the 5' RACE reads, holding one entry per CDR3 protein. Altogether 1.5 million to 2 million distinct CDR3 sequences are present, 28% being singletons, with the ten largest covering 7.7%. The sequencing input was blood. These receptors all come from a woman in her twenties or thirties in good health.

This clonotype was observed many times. The CDR3 protein is CASSPQPGQGFDQPQHF. CDR3 bases: TGCGCCAGCAGCCCTCAACCGGGACAGGGGTTCGATCAGCCCCAGCATTTT. The V call is TRBV4-1, the J call TRBJ1-5, with 10 bases fitting TRBD1. The V segment lost 4 bases and the J segment 5 bases; nucleotides outside the gene matches: 11. Germline CDR1 and CDR2: MGHRA and YSYEKL. This CDR3 comprises 17 residues.

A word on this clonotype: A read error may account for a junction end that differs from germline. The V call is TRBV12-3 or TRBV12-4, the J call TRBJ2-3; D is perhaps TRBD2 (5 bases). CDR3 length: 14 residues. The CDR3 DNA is TGTGTCAGCAGTTTAGGGTATGCGGGAGATACGCAGTATTTT. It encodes CVSSLGYAGDTQYF.